This record covers a single T cell receptor (beta chain). This clonotype was detected only a few times. There is no known antigen for this receptor. Base quality data are lacking; no much larger clone is found one base away. The CDR3 starts with the cysteine, ends with the phenylalanine, and has 14 residues. Solely the CDR3 DNA is kept, with 42 bases framed from the first base. V and J are trimmed by 5 bases and 6 bases, and the gene matches miss 12 bases of the junction. Taken from the germline V gene (reference sequence), the CDR1 and CDR2 loops are GTSNPN and SVGIG. For sequencing, an Illumina NovaSeq 6000 was employed. TCRalpha and TCRbeta cDNA libraries were constructed by 5'RACE with constant-segment primers, with sample barcodes and unique molecular identifiers being introduced. Trizol reagent was used to extract RNA from every sample. Amplification of the libraries took two PCR steps, and the second step added a second sample barcode plus Illumina TruSeq adapters. The libraries were sequenced on an Illumina NovaSeq using 2 x 150 bp paired-end reads. Turning to the authors' computational methods: With migec v1.2.7, reads were demultiplexed and then collapsed into UMI-guided consensus sequences. With mixcr v2.1.11, UMI consensuses were aligned to TRA and TRB V and J templates and assembled into clonotypes. A clonotype was counted as expanded or contracted only if both edgeR and NoisET called the change significant, with noise models trained on biological replicates. For edgeR calls, the cutoffs were a false discovery rate-adjusted p below 0.01 and a log2 fold-change threshold of 1. As an exploratory analysis of dynamics, max-normalized trajectories of the 1000 most abundant clonotypes were examined with PCA combined with hierarchical clustering. The CD4 or CD8 phenotype of responding clones was assigned using the separately sequenced CD4+ and CD8+ repertoires. Starting from the raw public reads, TCRdb applied fastp trimming at Q25, assembled clones with MiXCR and retained in-frame beta chains. All rows with the same CDR3 protein become a single entry with the most common DNA and genes. TCRdb's processing, not the authors', yielded these V and J calls. Counted in this sample were fewer than 350,000 distinct CDR3 sequences; 15% to 20% of them appeared once. Of the sample, about a fifth is held by the ten largest clones.

This specimen belongs to a study of T-cell memory formation after mild COVID-19 (dated by TCRdb to about 2021). Background on the whole study: TCR sequence clusters from the two donors were largely donor specific. The cohort was made up of two young adult volunteers, one female and one male, who were previously healthy. Longitudinal TCRalpha and TCRbeta repertoire sequencing tracked T-cell clones expanding and contracting after mild COVID-19 in two donors. The full study reports these points: Only a couple of mild cases were covered in the study, and larger cohorts including severe cases with pre-infection samples were considered necessary. Clones that contracted from day 15 to 85 showed balanced CD4/CD8 phenotypes, whereas a second wave of clones that expanded from day 15 to 37 leaned towards CD4+. Whether the second-wave clones peaking on day 37 were SARS-CoV-2 specific was not confirmed. Some responding clones were detected in pre-infection memory, which suggested that pre-existing cross-reactive memory T cells had joined the SARS-CoV-2 response. Contracting CD4+ clones turned up mainly in the CM and EM memory subsets, whereas EMRA was where CD8+ clones were enriched.

PBMCs were isolated by Ficoll-Paque density gradient centrifugation. The sample consisted of PBMCs or a T cell subset sorted from them (not recorded which). Here the chain combines TRBV30 and TRBJ2-7; 8 of the junction bases match TRBD1. This TCR came from a man between 18 and 35 years old who had mild COVID-19 (a few samples of this study predate the infection). The sample titles of this study are shuffled in the database, so cell type and time point are left out; the donor was told from shared clones. In nucleotide form, the sequence is TGTGCCTGGGCCCCGAGGACAGGGCGACGCGAGCAGTACTTC. Its amino acids are CAWAPRTGRREQYF. Reference TRBV30 and TRBJ2-7 genes cover what lies past the CDR3, so the full variable domain is SQTIHQWPATLVQPVGSPLSLECTVEGTSNPNLYWYRQAAGRGLQLLFYSVGIGQISSEVPQNLSASRPQDRQFILSSKKLLLSDSGFYLCAWAPRTGRREQYFGPGTRLTVT.